One and the same sample provided the 3 T cell receptor beta chains below, sequenced in a study of graft-versus-host responses after intestinal transplantation. The repertoire was sequenced with immunoSEQ multiplex PCR; TCRdb's copy has only in-frame clones and lacks some. The repertoire has some 110,000 clones, around nine tenths of them found once; the top ten carry 0.15% to 0.2%. Which antigens these TCRs recognize remains unknown. Sequencing used unstimulated CD4+ T cells sorted from spleen or lymph node cells, obtained before intestinal transplant. These receptors all come from a human donor who received an intestinal transplant.

The chain joins TRBV5-1 to TRBJ2-1; TRBD2 is a possible D gene (5 bases). CDR3 size: 15 residues. The V gene's germline CDR1 is SGHRS and CDR2 YFSETQ. Trimming took 0 bases from V and 5 from J, leaving 12 bases between them. The CDR3 protein is CASSLGRESNNEQFF. CDR3 sequence (DNA): TGCGCCAGCAGCTTGGGTAGGGAGTCGAACAATGAGCAGTTCTTC.

V is TRBV12-5 and J is TRBJ2-2; D remains unclear. The CDR3 has 12 residues. The V end lost 6 bases, the J end lost 7 bases, and 9 bases lay between the germline ends. CDR1 LGHNT and CDR2 FRNRAP come from the germline V gene. CDR3 loop: CASGLGGGELFF. CDR3 sequence (DNA): TGTGCTAGTGGCCTCGGTGGCGGGGAGCTGTTTTTT.

This clone was detected a few times. V is TRBV6-1 and J is TRBJ1-2; D is possibly TRBD1 (6 bases). The V gene's germline CDR1 is MNHNS and CDR2 SASEGT. CDR3 length: 15 amino acids. Trimming pared 2 bases from V and 4 bases from J, leaving 14 bases between. The CDR3 DNA sequence: TGTGCCAGCAGTGAAAGGGGGAAGGGCGGCTATGGCTACACCTTC. Encoded protein: CASSERGKGGYGYTF.